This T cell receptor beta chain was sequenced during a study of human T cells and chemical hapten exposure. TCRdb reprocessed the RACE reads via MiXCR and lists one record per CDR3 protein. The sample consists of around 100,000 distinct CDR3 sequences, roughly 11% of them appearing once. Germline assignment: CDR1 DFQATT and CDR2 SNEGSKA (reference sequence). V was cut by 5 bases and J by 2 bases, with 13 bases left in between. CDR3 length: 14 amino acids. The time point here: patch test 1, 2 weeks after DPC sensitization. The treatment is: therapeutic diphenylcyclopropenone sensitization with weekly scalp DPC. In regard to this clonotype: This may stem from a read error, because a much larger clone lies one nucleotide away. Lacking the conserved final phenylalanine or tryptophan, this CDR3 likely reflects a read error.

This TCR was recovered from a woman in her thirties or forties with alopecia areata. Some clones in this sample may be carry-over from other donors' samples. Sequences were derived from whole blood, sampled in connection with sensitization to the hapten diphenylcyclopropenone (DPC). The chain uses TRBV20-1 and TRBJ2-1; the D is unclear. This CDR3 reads CSAPLQGPYNEQFS. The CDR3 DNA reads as TGCAGTGCTCCCCTACAAGGACCCTACAATGAGCAGTTCTCC.